Each of the 5 T cell receptor beta chains below was sequenced from the same sample in a study of cytomegalovirus exposure and HLA in healthy donors. PCR amplification relied on 60 Vbeta primers (plus 13 Jbeta primers). Assay used: immunoSEQ multiplex PCR; TCRdb lists only in-frame clones, some missing. The repertoire holds under 200,000 clones, 81% seen once, with over 10% in the top ten. Sequencing input: PBMCs. The receptors stem from a woman aged 45-60 years in good health and CMV-seronegative.

The chain joins TRBV2 to TRBJ2-2; 9 bases are shared with TRBD1. Per the germline V gene, CDR1 is SNHLY and CDR2 is FYNNEI. The ends lost 5 bases at V and 6 bases at J; junction bases unmatched: 13. This CDR3 has 17 amino acids. DNA for the CDR3: TGTGCCAGCAGTTCCTCCGGGACAGGGTGGCTGTCCGGGGAGCTGTTTTTT. Translation gives CASSSSGTGWLSGELFF.

The V and J genes are TRBV10-1 and TRBJ2-6, with TRBD2 as a possible D gene (5 bases). Germline V gene lookup returns CDR1 WNHNN and CDR2 SYGVQD (reference sequence). The germline V and J ends were trimmed by 5 bases and 9 bases, with 20 bases remaining between them. The CDR3 extends over 16 amino acids. This CDR3 is CASSFQEAVPGNVLTF. Written as DNA, the CDR3 is TGCGCCAGCAGTTTTCAGGAGGCAGTTCCGGGCAACGTCCTGACTTTC.

The sample holds one count of this clone. The V call is TRBV5-6, the J call TRBJ1-1; no clear D gene. V shed 2 bases and J shed 5 bases, with 13 bases lying between them. Germline values: CDR1 SGHDT, CDR2 YYEEEE. CDR3 size: 14 residues. The CDR3 region is CASSFPPKETEAFF. The CDR3 DNA sequence: TGTGCCAGCAGCTTCCCTCCGAAGGAGACTGAAGCTTTCTTT.

This chain uses TRBV6-5 with TRBJ2-1; 8 bases align to TRBD2. The CDR3 covers 16 residues. Germline V lookup: CDR1 MNHEY, CDR2 SVGAGI. V shed 4 bases and J 2 bases; nucleotides not matched to a gene: 7. The CDR3 coding sequence is TGTGCCAGCAGTTCGAACCCACTAGCGGCCTACAATGAGCAGTTCTTC. Its protein product is CASSSNPLAAYNEQFF.

This clone was observed a handful of times. The chain couples TRBV7-9 to TRBJ1-1, with a tentative D call TRBD1 (6 bases). V lost 4 bases to trimming and J lost 3 bases, with 9 bases between them. The CDR3 runs to 13 residues. From germline, CDR1 is SEHNR and CDR2 FQNEAQ (reference sequence). The CDR3 DNA is TGTGCCAGCAGCTCACAGGGTTACACTGAAGCTTTCTTT. Its protein product is CASSSQGYTEAFF.